The entry below gives a single T cell receptor (beta chain) sequence along with its context. Its antigen is still unknown. Molecular barcoding with unique molecular identifiers was used for the TCRbeta library. TCRdb re-analysed the PCR reads in MiXCR, keeping a single row per CDR3 protein. Altogether about 250,000 distinct CDR3 sequences are present, about 24% being singletons, with the ten largest covering about 5%. The data are from a study of T-cell reconstitution after alpha-beta-depleted transplantation in children. CDR1 and CDR2 (germline): KGHDR, SFDVKD. Between the trimmed V and J ends, which lost 5 bases and 5 bases, there was a span of 11 bases. The CDR3 runs to 13 residues. Points from the study as a whole: Most T-cell counts and diversity one year after the transplant came from T cells that were newly produced.

The J gene is TRBJ1-1, the V gene TRBV24-1; tentative D call: TRBD1 (5 bases). The sample here was PBMCs, mostly from graft donor cells, taken 360 days after TCRalphabeta/CD19-depleted stem cell transplant. This sequence was found in a female patient between 2 and 10 years old who had a stem cell transplant for congenital amegakaryocytic thrombocytopenia, so the T cells may come from the graft donor. The CDR3 DNA follows: TGTGCCACCAGTGCGGAGGGGAGGACTGAAGCTTTCTTT. As protein: CATSAEGRTEAFF.